Shown below are 5 T cell receptor beta chains from a single sample sequenced in a study of blood T cell repertoires in COVID-19. Here immunoSEQ multiplex PCR was the method, and the copy in TCRdb shows in-frame clones only, minus some. The sample lists 300,000 to 350,000 clones; more than 70% were seen once. Sequences were obtained from peripheral blood. The receptor source for this set is a woman aged 30 to 39 with COVID-19, enrolled during active disease.

V is TRBV12-3 or TRBV12-4 and J is TRBJ1-2; D gene unclear. Trimming removed 2 bases from V and 8 bases from J, with 12 bases in between. The CDR3 contains 13 residues. The CDR3 sequence is CASSLPGRGGYTF. Written as DNA, the CDR3 is TGTGCCAGCAGTTTACCGGGGAGAGGAGGCTACACCTTC.

The chain recombines TRBV2 with TRBJ2-1, with unresolved D. The CDR3 consists of 11 residues. The germline V gene encodes CDR1 SNHLY and CDR2 FYNNEI. Trimming cost V 0 bases and J 12 bases, with 6 bases left between them. The CDR3 reads CASSEASGQFF. The CDR3 DNA reads as TGTGCCAGCAGTGAAGCTAGTGGGCAGTTCTTC.

The chain uses TRBV4-2 and TRBJ2-1; weak D call: TRBD1 (6 bases). From germline, CDR1 is LGHNA and CDR2 YNFKEQ. V was trimmed by 6 bases and J by 8 bases, leaving 20 bases between them. There are 15 residues in the CDR3. CDR3 sequence (DNA): TGTGCCAGCAGTATCCAAGGGAGATACAGGGATGAGCAGTTCTTC. It specifies CASSIQGRYRDEQFF.

This chain connects TRBV7-2 to TRBJ1-1; D remains unclear. The ends were cut back, 0 bases at V and 0 bases at J, with 8 bases in the middle. CDR3 length equals 15 residues. The germline V gene has CDR1 SGHTA and CDR2 FQGNSA. The CDR3 region has the DNA TGTGCCAGCAGCTTAGCCCCGGGATTGAACACTGAAGCTTTCTTT. Protein product: CASSLAPGLNTEAFF.

This chain uses TRBV6-2 or TRBV6-3 with TRBJ1-2; D call uncertain. With 4 bases removed from V and 3 bases from J, the gap between germline ends came to 18 bases. The CDR3 is made up of 16 amino acids. Germline lookup yields CDR1 MNHEY and CDR2 SVGEGT. Here the CDR3 DNA reads TGTGCCAGCAGTTCCTCATTCTCGGGGTACGACTATGGCTACACCTTC. Its protein product is CASSSSFSGYDYGYTF.